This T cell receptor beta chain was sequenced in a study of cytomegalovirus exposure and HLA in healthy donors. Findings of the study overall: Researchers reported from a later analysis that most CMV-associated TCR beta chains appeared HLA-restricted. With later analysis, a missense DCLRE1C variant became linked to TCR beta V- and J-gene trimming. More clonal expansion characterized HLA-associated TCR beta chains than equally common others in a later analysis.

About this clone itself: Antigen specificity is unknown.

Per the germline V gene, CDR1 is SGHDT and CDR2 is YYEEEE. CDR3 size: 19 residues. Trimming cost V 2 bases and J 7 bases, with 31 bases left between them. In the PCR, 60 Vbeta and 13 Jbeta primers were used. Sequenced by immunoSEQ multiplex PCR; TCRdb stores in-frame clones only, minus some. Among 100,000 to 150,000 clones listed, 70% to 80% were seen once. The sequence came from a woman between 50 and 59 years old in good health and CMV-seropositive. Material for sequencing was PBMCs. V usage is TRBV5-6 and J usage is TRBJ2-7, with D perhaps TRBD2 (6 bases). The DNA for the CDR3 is TGTGCCAGCAGCTTATCGGGGGACTCGAGCTTTTTGAGTTCCGCTGAGCAGTACTTC. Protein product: CASSLSGDSSFLSSAEQYF.